The source of this T cell receptor (beta chain) is a study of T-cell reconstitution after alpha-beta-depleted transplantation in children. Study results and limitations: Approximately two months post-transplant, alpha-beta T cells reportedly originated from several hundred expanded graft clones. Surviving recipient T cells and thymic progenitors produced the high day-60 TCRbeta diversity seen in some patients.

Library preparation (for TCRbeta) was performed with unique molecular identifiers. TCRdb analysed the PCR reads with MiXCR anew, one entry per CDR3 protein. Of some 830,000 distinct CDR3 sequences listed, 16% were seen once; the top ten hold just under 5%. This clonotype showed up just a few times. Its antigen is as yet unknown. Source: PBMCs, mostly from graft donor cells, taken 360 days after TCRalphabeta/CD19-depleted stem cell transplant. The sequence was obtained from a male patient under 18 who had a stem cell transplant for acute lymphoblastic leukemia, so the T cells may come from the graft donor.

The CDR3 is CASSTGTGFPGREYNEQFF. CDR3 nucleotide sequence: TGTGCCAGCAGTACCGGGACAGGCTTCCCGGGGCGGGAGTACAATGAGCAGTTCTTC. This chain uses TRBV27 with TRBJ2-1, with D maybe TRBD1 (8 bases). The CDR3 consists of 19 residues. Trimming stripped 5 bases from V and 4 bases from J, with 27 bases between. The germline V gene has CDR1 MNHEY and CDR2 SMNVEV (reference sequence).